The rows below give T cell receptor beta chains drawn from one sample of a study of beta chain features in type 1 diabetes. Generated by immunoSEQ multiplex PCR, the TCRdb table keeps only in-frame clones and is missing some. This table holds some 250,000 clones, roughly 10% found once. Sequencing was carried out using naive CD4+ T cells from blood. Source of these receptors: a man under 40 with type 1 diabetes. Each CDR3 is given with its conserved first and last residue.

v_call cdr3_aa
TRBV28 CASGRGGIQETQYF
TRBV7-2 CASSLATASRETQYF
TRBV21-1 CASSIPKSPGQGRETQYF
TRBV7-9 CASSLAGGGTEQFF
TRBV28 CASSLQGPYGYTF
TRBV2 CASSAQGKTGELFF
TRBV4-3 CASSQDLVRARDTQYF
TRBV28 CASSRDRDYYEQYF
TRBV7-9 CASSSLPGQGFGYTF
TRBV9 CASSVGSRGSSYEQYF
TRBV21-1 CASSKGKGTGPRDLHF
TRBV7-3 CASSLTPSYHEQYF
TRBV5-8 CASSYLDSSYNEQFF
TRBV11-2 CASSLGTGLFEQYF
TRBV7-9 CASSFIRGGTDTQYF
TRBV2 CASNRDREFGEQYF
TRBV18 CASSPGTGVGSPLHF
TRBV2 CASTRISGTGELFF
TRBV2 CASGGGSSYEQYF
TRBV5-1 CASSSGTNQETQYF
TRBV4-1 CASSPPIYRASYEQYF
TRBV27 CASSLSIARGQFF
TRBV4-2 CASSQAARVDYNEQFF
TRBV7-3 CASSPGADYGYTF
TRBV9 CASSGSGSHEQYF